This entry is about one T cell receptor beta chain. These data originate in a study of radiotherapy plus CTLA-4 blockade in lung cancer. Germline V gene lookup returns CDR1 SGHRS and CDR2 YFSETQ. This CDR3 contains 15 residues. V was pared by 1 base and J by 1 base, with 11 bases between. Measured with immunoSEQ multiplex PCR; TCRdb has only the in-frame clones, and not every one. Here the sample spans 90,000 to 95,000 clones, about four fifths being singletons. The sample in question was peripheral blood, obtained from a patient treated with radiotherapy plus ipilimumab. The clonotype originates from a human donor with non-small cell lung cancer who had stable disease on radiotherapy plus ipilimumab. The V gene is TRBV5-1, the J gene TRBJ1-1; unclear D gene. CDR3 loop: CASSLLRPTNTEAFF. The CDR3 DNA sequence: TGCGCCAGCAGCTTGCTACGACCGACGAACACTGAAGCTTTCTTT.